The 5 T cell receptor beta chains given below trace back to one sample, sequenced in a study of T cells in Graves' hyperthyroidism and ophthalmopathy. RNA transcripts provided the source from which TCR beta CDR3 regions were amplified. HTBI primers were employed in a first-round RT-PCR of the TCR CDR3. TCRdb re-called the multiplex PCR reads through MiXCR, storing one row per CDR3 protein. The sample has roughly 380,000 distinct CDR3 sequences; 15% to 20% are singletons. The sequenced material came from blood. These receptor sequences come from a woman aged 40 to 50 with Graves' ophthalmopathy.

This clonotype occurred many times. This rearrangement joins TRBV20-1 to TRBJ2-7, with a tentative D call TRBD1 (6 bases). This CDR3 contains 13 residues. V lost 5 bases and J 2 bases, leaving 13 bases between the germline ends. Germline CDR1 reads DFQATT; CDR2 reads SNEGSKA (reference sequence). CDR3 in DNA: TGCAGTGCTGGCAGGGACACTCCCTACGAGCAGTACTTC. Its translation is CSAGRDTPYEQYF.

This clonotype was found a few times. This could be a read error, since a much larger clone is one nucleotide away. The chain combines TRBV27 with TRBJ1-1; a weak D match, TRBD1 (5 bases). In germline, CDR1 is MNHEY, CDR2 SMNVEV (reference sequence). This CDR3 is 15 amino acids long. With 5 bases removed from V and 5 bases from J, the gap between germline ends came to 18 bases. This CDR3 reads CASSRFLLGGTEAFF. DNA for the CDR3: TGTGCCAGCAGTCGATTTCTGCTGGGGGGGACTGAAGCTTTCTTT.

The chain uses TRBV6-2 or TRBV6-3 and TRBJ1-2; D remains ambiguous. Trimming took off 4 bases at V and 8 bases at J, with 11 bases between the two ends. The germline CDR1 and CDR2 sequences are MNHEY and SVGEGT. This CDR3 region has 12 residues. CDR3: CASSSGNRGYTF. CDR3 DNA sequence: TGTGCCAGCAGTTCAGGAAATCGGGGCTACACCTTC.

On this clonotype: A much larger clone differs from this one at a single base, so this may be a read error. The chain uses TRBV6-5 and TRBJ1-5; unclear D gene. The germline CDR1 and CDR2 sequences are MNHEY and SVGAGI. V was cut by 0 bases and J by 5 bases, with 17 bases left in between. The CDR3 totals 17 residues. CDR3 sequence reads: CASSYSHIPHSDQPQHF. CDR3 DNA: TGTGCCAGCAGTTACTCTCATATCCCCCACAGTGATCAGCCCCAGCATTTT.

This clonotype was detected ten times or more. This chain uses TRBV4-2 with TRBJ1-3; D is uncertain. Germline V gene sequence: CDR1 LGHNA, CDR2 YNFKEQ. The CDR3 spans 16 residues. V was pared by 0 bases and J by 1 base, with 10 bases between. DNA for the CDR3: TGTGCCAGCAGCCAAGAATGGGGTATATCTGGAAACACCATATATTTT. This encodes CASSQEWGISGNTIYF.